A selection of T cell receptor beta chains follows, all from one sample in a study of T cell responses to AZD1222 COVID-19 vaccine. TCRdb's table, derived via immunoSEQ multiplex PCR, lists solely in-frame clones and lacks some. The sample includes some 120,000 clones, about 80% seen only once; the top ten take roughly 9.5%. Sample: peripheral blood, taken on day 0 of AZD1222 vaccination. These receptors were collected from an adult in good health. The CDR3 runs from the conserved cysteine through the conserved F or W. Rows give clone size only sometimes, using once, few, many, or a class for an expanded clone.

V,size,CDR3
TRBV9,once,CASSLGLKGSYNEQFF
TRBV6-5,.,CATRIWDGYTF
TRBV29-1,.,CSVGPGFSQPQHF
TRBV10-3,.,CATQTGESYEQYF
TRBV2,.,CASRRQGSTNEKLFF
TRBV14,few,CASSLLRTGAYEQYF
TRBV6-5,once,CASSPTGVNSPLHF
TRBV7-2,.,CASSAQQGITTYEQYF
TRBV5-1,.,CASSPGTDEKLFF
TRBV19,.,CASSIRGADEKLFF
TRBV12-3/TRBV12-4,.,CASSFRHTGELFF
TRBV10-3,.,CAISGRQGIVYEQYF
TRBV28,many,CASSFWTRVDF
TRBV5-1,.,CASSLEGQVYGYTF
TRBV6-5,.,CASINPPDYGYTF
TRBV7-2,few,CASSLQGSHNEKLFF
TRBV4-1,.,CASSRVGTADLYTF
TRBV30,.,CAWSPGGPTEAFF
TRBV6-4,few,CASSAPPEQYF
TRBV2,.,CASELNTEAFF
TRBV5-1,.,CASSLATGEPIYEQYF
TRBV5-1,.,CASSLAQGQGIKTQYF
TRBV3-1/TRBV3-2,.,CASRPTGQLNTGELFF
TRBV24-1,.,CATSDLWGKGGTGELFF
TRBV18,.,CASSPLDRGQTYEQYF
TRBV14,.,CASSQRTLGNTIYF
TRBV6-5,once,CASRQLGSETQYF
TRBV4-1,.,CASSRNRGSYNEQFF
TRBV27,.,CASATVSGGFFYEQYF
TRBV7-9,.,CASSSKPYEQYF
TRBV7-2,.,CASSPSGEIGELFF
TRBV3-1/TRBV3-2,.,CASSQEGSRTGARF
TRBV19,.,CASSILQGETQYF
TRBV6-5,.,CASRASGKGPSEQFF
TRBV15,.,CATSRVGWGYGTEAFF
TRBV6-5,.,CASSYSIQGNYGYTF
TRBV19,.,CASSTSTGTGVIGELFF